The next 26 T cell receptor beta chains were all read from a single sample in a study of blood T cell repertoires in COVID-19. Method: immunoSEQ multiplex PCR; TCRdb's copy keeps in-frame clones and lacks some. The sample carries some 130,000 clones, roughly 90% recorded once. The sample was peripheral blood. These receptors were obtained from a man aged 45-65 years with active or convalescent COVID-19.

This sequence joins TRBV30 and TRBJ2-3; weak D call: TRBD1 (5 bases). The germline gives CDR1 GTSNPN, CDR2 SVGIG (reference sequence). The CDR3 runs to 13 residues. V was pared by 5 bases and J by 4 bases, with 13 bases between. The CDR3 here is CAWGTLGADTQYF. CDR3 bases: TGTGCCTGGGGTACATTAGGGGCAGATACGCAGTATTTT.

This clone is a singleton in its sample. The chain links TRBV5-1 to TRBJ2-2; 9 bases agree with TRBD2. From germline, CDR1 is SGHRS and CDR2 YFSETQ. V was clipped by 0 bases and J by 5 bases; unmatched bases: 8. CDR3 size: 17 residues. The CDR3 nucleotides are TGCGCCAGCAGCTTGGCCGAGAGCGGGAGGCAGACCGGGGAGCTGTTTTTT. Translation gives CASSLAESGRQTGELFF.

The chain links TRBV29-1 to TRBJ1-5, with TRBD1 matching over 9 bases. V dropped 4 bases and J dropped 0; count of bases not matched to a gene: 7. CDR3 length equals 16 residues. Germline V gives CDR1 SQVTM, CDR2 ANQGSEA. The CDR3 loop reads CSVAETGGNSNQPQHF. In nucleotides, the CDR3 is TGCAGCGTTGCGGAGACAGGGGGTAATAGCAATCAGCCCCAGCATTTT.

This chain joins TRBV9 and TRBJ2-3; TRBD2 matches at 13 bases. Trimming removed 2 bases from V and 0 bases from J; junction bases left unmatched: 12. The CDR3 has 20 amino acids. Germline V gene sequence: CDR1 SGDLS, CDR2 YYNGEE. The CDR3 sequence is CASSVQAQTSGRFSTDTQYF. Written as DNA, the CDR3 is TGTGCCAGCAGCGTTCAAGCACAGACTAGCGGGAGGTTTAGCACAGATACGCAGTATTTT.

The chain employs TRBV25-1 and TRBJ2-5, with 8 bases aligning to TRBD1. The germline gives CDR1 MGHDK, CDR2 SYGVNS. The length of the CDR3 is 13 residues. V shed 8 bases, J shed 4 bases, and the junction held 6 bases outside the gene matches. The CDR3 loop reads CASGPTGAETQYF. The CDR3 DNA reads TGTGCCAGCGGACCGACAGGGGCAGAGACCCAGTACTTC.

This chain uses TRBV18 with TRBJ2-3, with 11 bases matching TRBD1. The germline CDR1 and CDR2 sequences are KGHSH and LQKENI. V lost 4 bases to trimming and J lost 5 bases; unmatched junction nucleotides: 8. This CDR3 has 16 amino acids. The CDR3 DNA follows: TGTGCCAGCTCACTAAATTCCGGGACAGGGGGAGATACGCAGTATTTT. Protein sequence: CASSLNSGTGGDTQYF.

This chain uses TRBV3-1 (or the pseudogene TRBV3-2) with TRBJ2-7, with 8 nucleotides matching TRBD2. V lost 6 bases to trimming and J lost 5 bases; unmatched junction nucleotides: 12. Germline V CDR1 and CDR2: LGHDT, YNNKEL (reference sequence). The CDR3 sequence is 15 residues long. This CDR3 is CASSHRGTRKDEQYF. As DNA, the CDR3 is TGTGCCAGCAGTCACCGAGGGACTAGGAAGGACGAGCAGTACTTC.

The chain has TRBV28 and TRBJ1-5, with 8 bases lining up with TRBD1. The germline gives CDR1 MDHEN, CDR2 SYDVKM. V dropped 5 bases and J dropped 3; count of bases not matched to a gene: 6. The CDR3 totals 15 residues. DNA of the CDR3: TGTGCCAGCAGTACAGGGGGGGACGCCAATCAGCCCCAGCATTTT. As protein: CASSTGGDANQPQHF.

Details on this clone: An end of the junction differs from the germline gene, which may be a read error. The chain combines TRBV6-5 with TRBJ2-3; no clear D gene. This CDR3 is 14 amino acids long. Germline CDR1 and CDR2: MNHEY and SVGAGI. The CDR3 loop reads CASSPSIDTYTQYF. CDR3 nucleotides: TGTGCCAGCAGTCCAAGCATTGACACATATACGCAGTATTTT.

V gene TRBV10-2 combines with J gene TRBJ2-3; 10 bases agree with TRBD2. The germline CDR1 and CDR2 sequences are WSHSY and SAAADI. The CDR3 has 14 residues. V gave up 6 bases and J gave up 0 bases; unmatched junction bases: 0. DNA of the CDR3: TGCGCCAGCAGAGCGGGGGGGAGCACAGATACGCAGTATTTT. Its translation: CASRAGGSTDTQYF.

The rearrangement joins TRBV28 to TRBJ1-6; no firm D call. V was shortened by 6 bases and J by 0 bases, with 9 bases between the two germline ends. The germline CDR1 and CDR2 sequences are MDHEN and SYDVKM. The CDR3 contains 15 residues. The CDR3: CASSTTSSYNSPLHF. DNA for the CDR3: TGTGCCAGCAGCACCACTAGCTCCTATAATTCACCCCTCCACTTT.

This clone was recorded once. Here the CDR3 reads CASSESRASGSYEQYF. The CDR3, as DNA: TGCGCCAGCAGTGAGTCGAGGGCTAGCGGGTCCTACGAGCAGTACTTC. The genes are TRBV10-1 and TRBJ2-7; 8 nucleotides line up with TRBD2. Losses at the gene ends were 0 bases for V and 1 base for J; bases not matched to a gene: 5. Per germline, CDR1 WNHNN and CDR2 SYGVQD (reference sequence). The CDR3 totals 16 residues.

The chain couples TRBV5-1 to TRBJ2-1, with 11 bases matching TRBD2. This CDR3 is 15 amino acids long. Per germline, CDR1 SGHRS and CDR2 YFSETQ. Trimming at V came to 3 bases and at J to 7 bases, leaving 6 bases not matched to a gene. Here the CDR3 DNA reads TGCGCCAGCAGCTCAGTAGCGGGAGGGCCTAATGAGCAGTTCTTC. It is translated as CASSSVAGGPNEQFF.

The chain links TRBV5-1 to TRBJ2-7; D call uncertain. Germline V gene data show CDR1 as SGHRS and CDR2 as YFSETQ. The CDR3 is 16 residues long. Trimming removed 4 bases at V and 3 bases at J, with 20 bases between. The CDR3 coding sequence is TGCGCCAGCAGCGTGAGCATTCCAGGTCTTCGCTACGAGCAGTACTTC. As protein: CASSVSIPGLRYEQYF.

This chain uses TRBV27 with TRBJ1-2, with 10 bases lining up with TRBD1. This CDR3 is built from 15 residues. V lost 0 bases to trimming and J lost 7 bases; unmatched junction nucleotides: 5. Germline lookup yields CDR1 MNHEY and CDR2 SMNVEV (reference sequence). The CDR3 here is CASSLSSGTGAGYTF. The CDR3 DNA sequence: TGTGCCAGCAGTTTATCGAGCGGGACAGGGGCTGGCTACACCTTC.

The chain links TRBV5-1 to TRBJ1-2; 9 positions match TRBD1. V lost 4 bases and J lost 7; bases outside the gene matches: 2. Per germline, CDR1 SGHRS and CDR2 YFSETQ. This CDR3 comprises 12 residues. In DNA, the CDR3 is TGCGCCAGCAGCCGGGACAGGGTTGGCTACACCTTC. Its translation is CASSRDRVGYTF. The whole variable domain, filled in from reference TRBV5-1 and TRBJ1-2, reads KAGVTQTPRYLIKTRGQQVTLSCSPISGHRSVSWYQQTPGQGLQFLFEYFSETQRNKGNFPGRFSGRQFSNSRSEMNVSTLELGDSALYLCASSRDRVGYTFGSGTRLTVV.

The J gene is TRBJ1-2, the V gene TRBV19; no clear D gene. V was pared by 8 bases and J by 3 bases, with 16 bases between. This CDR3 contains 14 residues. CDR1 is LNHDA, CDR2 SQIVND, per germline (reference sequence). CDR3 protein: CASRPINGDYGYTF. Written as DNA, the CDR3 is TGTGCCAGTCGCCCAATCAACGGGGACTATGGCTACACCTTC. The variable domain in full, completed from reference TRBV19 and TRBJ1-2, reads DGGITQSPKYLFRKEGQNVTLSCEQNLNHDAMYWYRQDPGQGLRLIYYSQIVNDFQKGDIAEGYSVSREKKESFPLTVTSAQKNPTAFYLCASRPINGDYGYTFGSGTRLTVV.

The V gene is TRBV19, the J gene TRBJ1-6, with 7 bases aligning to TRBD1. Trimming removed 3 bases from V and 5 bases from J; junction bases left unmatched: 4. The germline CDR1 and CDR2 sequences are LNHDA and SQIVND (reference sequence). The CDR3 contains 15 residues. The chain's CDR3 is CASSMGDRDNSPLHF. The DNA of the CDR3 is TGTGCCAGTAGTATGGGGGACAGAGATAATTCACCCCTCCACTTT.

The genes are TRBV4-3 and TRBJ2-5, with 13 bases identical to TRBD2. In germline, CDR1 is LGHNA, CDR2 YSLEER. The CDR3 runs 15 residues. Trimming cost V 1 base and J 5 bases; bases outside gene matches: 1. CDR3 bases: TGCGCCAGCAGCCAAGCACTAGCGGGGGGGGAGACCCAGTACTTC. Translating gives CASSQALAGGETQYF.

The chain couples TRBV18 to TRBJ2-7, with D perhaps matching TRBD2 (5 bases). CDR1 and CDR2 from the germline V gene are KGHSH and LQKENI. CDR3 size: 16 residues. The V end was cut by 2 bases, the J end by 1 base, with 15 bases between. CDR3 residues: CASSPSPGVGSYEQYF. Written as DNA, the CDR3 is TGTGCCAGCTCACCATCCCCCGGGGTGGGATCCTACGAGCAGTACTTC. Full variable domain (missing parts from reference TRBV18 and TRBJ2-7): NAGVMQNPRHLVRRRGQEARLRCSPMKGHSHVYWYRQLPEEGLKFMVYLQKENIIDESGMPKERFSAEFPKEGPSILRIQQVVRGDSAAYFCASSPSPGVGSYEQYFGPGTRLTVT.

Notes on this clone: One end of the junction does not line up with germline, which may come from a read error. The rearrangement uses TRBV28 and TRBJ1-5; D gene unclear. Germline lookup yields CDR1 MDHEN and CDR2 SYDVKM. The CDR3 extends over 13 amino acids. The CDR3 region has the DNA TGTGCCAGCAGATTATCACTCAATCAGCCCCAGCATTTT. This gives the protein CASRLSLNQPQHF.

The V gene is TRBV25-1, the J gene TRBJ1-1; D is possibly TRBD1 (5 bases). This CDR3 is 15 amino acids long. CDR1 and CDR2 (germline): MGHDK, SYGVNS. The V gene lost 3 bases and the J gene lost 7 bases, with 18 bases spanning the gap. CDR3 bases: TGTGCCAGCAGTGATATCCGCTGGGGGGATGGTGAAGCTTTCTTT. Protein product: CASSDIRWGDGEAFF.

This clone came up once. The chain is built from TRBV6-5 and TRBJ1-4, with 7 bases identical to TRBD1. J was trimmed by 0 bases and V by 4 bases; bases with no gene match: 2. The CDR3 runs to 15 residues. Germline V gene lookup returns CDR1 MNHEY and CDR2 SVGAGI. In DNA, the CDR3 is TGTGCCAGCAGTTCCAGGGGGGCAACTAATGAAAAACTGTTTTTT. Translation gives CASSSRGATNEKLFF.

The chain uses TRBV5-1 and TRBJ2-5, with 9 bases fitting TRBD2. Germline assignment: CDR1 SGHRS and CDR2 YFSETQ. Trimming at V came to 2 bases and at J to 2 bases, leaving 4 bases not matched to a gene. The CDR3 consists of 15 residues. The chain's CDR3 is CASSFQRGAQETQYF. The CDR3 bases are TGCGCCAGCAGCTTCCAGCGGGGGGCGCAAGAGACCCAGTACTTC. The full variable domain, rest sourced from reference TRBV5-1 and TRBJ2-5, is KAGVTQTPRYLIKTRGQQVTLSCSPISGHRSVSWYQQTPGQGLQFLFEYFSETQRNKGNFPGRFSGRQFSNSRSEMNVSTLELGDSALYLCASSFQRGAQETQYFGPGTRLLVL.

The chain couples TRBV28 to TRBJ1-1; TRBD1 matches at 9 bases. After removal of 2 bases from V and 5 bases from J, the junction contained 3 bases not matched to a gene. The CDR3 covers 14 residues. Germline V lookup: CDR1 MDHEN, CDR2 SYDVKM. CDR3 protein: CASSLDRGKTEAFF. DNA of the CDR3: TGTGCCAGCAGTTTAGACAGGGGGAAAACTGAAGCTTTCTTT.

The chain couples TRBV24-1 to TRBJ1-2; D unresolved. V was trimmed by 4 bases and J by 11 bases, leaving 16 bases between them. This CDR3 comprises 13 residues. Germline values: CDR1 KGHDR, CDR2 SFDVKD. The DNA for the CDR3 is TGTGCCACCAGTGACCCCCAAATGCCCCGGTACACCTTC. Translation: CATSDPQMPRYTF.